This T cell receptor beta chain was profiled in a study of shared clonotypes between healthy human individuals. The study's findings and limits: Relative to memory subsets, naive subsets generally showed larger estimated richness. The four-donor shared clonotypes exceeded non-shared clonotypes in generation probability, with non-shared ones scoring lower.

The test was conducted at deep level. Generated by immunoSEQ multiplex PCR, the TCRdb table keeps only in-frame clones and is missing some. The sample holds about 710,000 clones, roughly 72% seen once. Notes on this clone: Its antigen remains unidentified.

The CDR3 runs 16 residues. With 5 bases removed from V and 5 bases from J, the gap between germline ends came to 21 bases. CDR1 is MNHEY and CDR2 is SMNVEV in the germline V gene (reference sequence). Sequencing used memory CD4+ T cells sorted from blood. Regarding subset: CD45RA-negative fraction. This TCR came from a woman younger than 45 in good health. The V and J genes are TRBV27 and TRBJ1-1; tentative D call: TRBD1 (6 bases). CDR3 sequence (DNA): TGTGCCAGCAGTCCCGTTGCGGGGGCCGGGGGGACTGAAGCTTTCTTT. This translates into CASSPVAGAGGTEAFF.